This T cell receptor (beta chain) was retrieved from a study of cytomegalovirus exposure and HLA in healthy donors. With 1 base removed from V and 5 bases from J, the gap between germline ends came to 8 bases. Germline V gene data show CDR1 as SGHVS and CDR2 as FNYEAQ. The CDR3 extends over 13 amino acids. Donors had nominal health at sampling but likely had unrecorded immune exposures. Study-level results: Among TCR sequences, most were rare, though some public TCRs appeared in many donors. In a later analysis, CMV-associated beta chains were mostly HLA-associated, it appeared. It emerged from a later analysis that several of the most significant clusters appeared to be linked to common viral pathogens.

As concerns this clone: The antigen remains unidentified.

With 60 Vbeta and 13 Jbeta primers, the PCR was carried out. The method was immunoSEQ multiplex PCR; TCRdb's version includes in-frame clones alone and lacks a portion of them. The top ten hold about 8.2% of the sample, which has about 110,000 clones, approximately 72% seen once. This clonotype was obtained from a middle-aged woman in good health and CMV-seropositive. V is TRBV7-6 and J is TRBJ2-5, with a weak D call TRBD1 (5 bases). Sequencing was done on a sample of PBMCs. CDR3 amino acids: CASSLGGWETQYF. The DNA of the CDR3 is TGTGCCAGCAGCTTAGGGGGCTGGGAGACCCAGTACTTC.